This entry lists 4 T cell receptor beta chains sequenced from one sample in a study of T cell responses to AZD1222 COVID-19 vaccine. Assay used: immunoSEQ multiplex PCR; TCRdb lists only in-frame clones, some missing. The repertoire holds about 150,000 clones, with roughly 90% as singletons. The material sequenced was peripheral blood, taken 28 days after the second AZD1222 dose. The receptors come from an adult who received the AZD1222 COVID-19 vaccine.

The gene calls are TRBV28 and TRBJ1-5; a possible D gene is TRBD1 (5 bases). This CDR3 has 14 amino acids. Germline V lookup: CDR1 MDHEN, CDR2 SYDVKM. Trimming shortened V by 7 bases and J by 3 bases, and 13 bases separated the two germline ends. The CDR3 DNA follows: TGTGCCAGCACCCACAGGAACAACAATCAGCCCCAGCATTTT. Amino acids: CASTHRNNNQPQHF.

The chain combines TRBV2 with TRBJ1-4, with D hard to call. This CDR3 has 13 residues. Germline assignment: CDR1 SNHLY and CDR2 FYNNEI. In DNA, the CDR3 is TGTCTAACCACCCAAGGGTCGGGGGAAAAACTGTTTTTT. The encoded protein is CLTTQGSGEKLFF.

The CDR3 DNA sequence: TGTGCCAGCGGCGAGGACACGACTTATGGCTACACCTTC. This sequence encodes CASGEDTTYGYTF. This sequence joins TRBV21-1 and TRBJ1-2; the table calls TRBD1, which could not be checked here. TRBV21-1 is a recognized pseudogene. The CDR3 covers 13 residues.

A single count supports this clone. This chain joins TRBV10-1 and TRBJ2-2, with 7 bases that match TRBD2. The CDR3 consists of 15 residues. Germline V gives CDR1 WNHNN, CDR2 SYGVQD (reference sequence). Germline trimming cut 10 bases from V and 7 bases from J; bases unmatched to any gene: 15. CDR3 DNA: TGCGCCACAACTCCGAGGCGGGAGAGGGGCGGGGAGCTGTTTTTT. Protein: CATTPRRERGGELFF.